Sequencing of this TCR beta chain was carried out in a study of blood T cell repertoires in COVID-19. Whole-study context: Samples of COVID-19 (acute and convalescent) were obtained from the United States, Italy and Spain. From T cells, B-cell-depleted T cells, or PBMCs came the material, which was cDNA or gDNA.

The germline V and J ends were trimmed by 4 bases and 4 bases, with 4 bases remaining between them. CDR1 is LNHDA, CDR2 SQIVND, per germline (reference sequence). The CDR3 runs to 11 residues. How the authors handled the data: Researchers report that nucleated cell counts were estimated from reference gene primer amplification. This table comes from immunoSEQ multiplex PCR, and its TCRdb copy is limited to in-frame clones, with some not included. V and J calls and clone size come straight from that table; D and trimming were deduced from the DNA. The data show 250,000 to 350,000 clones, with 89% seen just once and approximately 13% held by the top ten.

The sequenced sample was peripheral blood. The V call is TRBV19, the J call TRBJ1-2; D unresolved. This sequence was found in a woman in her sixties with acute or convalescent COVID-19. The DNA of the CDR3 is TGTGCCAGTAGTACTTCCTATGGCTACACCTTC. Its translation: CASSTSYGYTF.